The 5 T cell receptor beta chains below come from one sample, sequenced in a study of blood T cell repertoires in COVID-19. Repertoires were generated with immunoSEQ multiplex PCR, while TCRdb's copy carries only in-frame clones and drops some. The table records under 30,000 clones, around 94% of them present only once. Source material: peripheral blood. The receptors shown here come from a woman in her 50s with active COVID-19.

This chain links TRBV7-2 with TRBJ2-1; 10 bases are shared with TRBD2. The germline V gene encodes CDR1 SGHTA and CDR2 FQGNSA. V trimming: 5 bases; J trimming: 4 bases; junction bases outside the gene matches: 5. This CDR3 is 15 amino acids long. The CDR3: CASSLSGRAYNEQFF. CDR3 DNA sequence: TGTGCCAGCAGCCTGAGCGGGAGGGCGTACAATGAGCAGTTCTTC. Filled out from reference TRBV7-2 and TRBJ2-1, the complete variable domain reads GAGVSQSPSNKVTEKGKDVELRCDPISGHTALYWYRQSLGQGLEFLIYFQGNSAPDKSGLPSDRFSAERTGGSVSTLTIQRTQQEDSAVYLCASSLSGRAYNEQFFGPGTRLTVL.

The gene calls are TRBV28 and TRBJ1-1; 7 bases align to TRBD1. Germline-derived CDR1 and CDR2 are MDHEN and SYDVKM. V was clipped by 11 bases and J by 1 base; unmatched bases: 13. The CDR3 consists of 15 residues. CDR3 DNA: TGTGCCGGGGCACAGGGGACCTCCCGGAACACTGAAGCTTTCTTT. Residues: CAGAQGTSRNTEAFF.

The chain uses TRBV4-2 and TRBJ2-3, with 10 nucleotides matching TRBD2. The CDR3 covers 18 residues. CDR1 and CDR2 from the germline V gene are LGHNA and YNFKEQ. Losses at the gene ends were 0 bases for V and 4 bases for J; bases not matched to a gene: 10. CDR3 residues: CASSQDRTQRGGSDTQYF. CDR3 nucleotide sequence: TGTGCCAGCAGCCAAGATCGGACCCAGCGGGGGGGCTCAGATACGCAGTATTTT.

The rearrangement joins TRBV6-6 to TRBJ2-6, with 8 positions matching TRBD2. The germline CDR1 and CDR2 sequences are MNHNY and SVGAGI (reference sequence). CDR3 length equals 18 residues. V was pared by 5 bases and J by 0 bases, with 9 bases of the junction left unmatched. CDR3 sequence reads: CASSPREGAGSGANVLTF. In DNA form, the CDR3 reads TGTGCCAGCAGTCCCCGGGAGGGAGCGGGCTCTGGGGCCAACGTCCTGACTTTC.

The chain has TRBV24-1 and TRBJ2-2; TRBD1 matches 9 bases. Trimming at V came to 5 bases and at J to 2 bases, leaving 8 bases not matched to a gene. Looked up from germline, CDR1 is KGHDR and CDR2 is SFDVKD. This CDR3 is built from 17 residues. In DNA, the CDR3 is TGTGCCACCAGTGCCCAAACAGGGGGCCCTAACACCGGGGAGCTGTTTTTT. Translated: CATSAQTGGPNTGELFF.